A selection of T cell receptor beta chains follows, all from one sample in a study of cytomegalovirus exposure and HLA in healthy donors. Clones were sequenced by immunoSEQ multiplex PCR, and TCRdb holds only the in-frame ones, with some missing. Of 200,000 to 250,000 clones detected, approximately 79% appear once; the ten largest clones hold 1.7%. Sequenced sample: PBMCs. These receptors originate from a man between 50 and 59 years old in good health and CMV-seronegative. Both conserved end residues are part of each CDR3. The D gene is left open where the match is weak. Some rows have no size entry. The others give once, few or many, or a class for an expanded clone.

v_gene	abundance	j_gene	d_gene	CDR3nt	CDR3aa
TRBV28	.	TRBJ1-5	.	TGTGCCAGCGGAGGGGCTTATAGCAATCAGCCCCAGCATTTT	CASGGAYSNQPQHF
TRBV7-9	once	TRBJ2-7	TRBD2	TGTGCCAGCAGCTCGGGCCCGACTAGCGGATTGATCTACGAGCAGTACTTC	CASSSGPTSGLIYEQYF
TRBV29-1	.	TRBJ2-7	TRBD1	TGCAGCGTTGAAGATCGTGGACAGGGGTACGAGCAGTACTTC	CSVEDRGQGYEQYF
TRBV7-3	.	TRBJ2-5	TRBD2	TGTGCCAGCAGCTTGGGCGGGGGAGGCGGGGAGACCCAGTACTTC	CASSLGGGGGETQYF
TRBV5-6	few	TRBJ2-2	.	TGTGCCAGCAGCTTACCGCCCCCGGGCGGGGAGCTGTTTTTT	CASSLPPPGGELFF
TRBV7-9	.	TRBJ2-7	TRBD1	TGTGCCAGCAGCTCCCAAGGGACAGGGGGCACCGAGCAGTACTTC	CASSSQGTGGTEQYF
TRBV29-1	.	TRBJ1-2	.	TGCAGCGTTTACGCGGCGAACTATGGCTACACCTTC	CSVYAANYGYTF
TRBV6-1	.	TRBJ2-1	.	TGTGCCAGCAGGCACCAAGCGGAGAGACCTCAGTTCTTC	CASRHQAERPQFF
TRBV27	once	TRBJ2-6	.	TGTGCCAGCAGTCGTTCCACTCCCAGGGGCTCTGGGGCCAACGTCCTGACTTTC	CASSRSTPRGSGANVLTF
TRBV19	.	TRBJ2-1	TRBD2	TGTGCCAGTAGTATCACTCGAGGACTAGCGGAAAATGAGCAGTTCTTC	CASSITRGLAENEQFF
TRBV5-6	once	TRBJ1-1	TRBD1	TGTGCCAGCAGCGAAACAGGGGGCGCGATAACTGAAGCTTTCTTT	CASSETGGAITEAFF
TRBV30	few	TRBJ2-5	TRBD2	TGTGCCTGGAGGTTAGGCGGGAGAGAGACCCAGTACTTC	CAWRLGGRETQYF
TRBV28	.	TRBJ1-5	TRBD1	TGTGCCAGCAGTTTAACAGGGGGAAGCAATCAGCCCCAGCATTTT	CASSLTGGSNQPQHF
TRBV5-1	.	TRBJ2-1	.	TGCGCCAGCAGCTTCCCGAGCTCCTACAATGAGCAGTTCTTC	CASSFPSSYNEQFF
TRBV6-5	.	TRBJ1-2	TRBD1	TGTGCCAGCAGTTCGCAGGGGGCATGGGGCTACACCTTC	CASSSQGAWGYTF
TRBV11-2	.	TRBJ2-1	TRBD1	TGTGCCAGCAGCTCGGGACAGCTCTACAATGAGCAGTTCTTC	CASSSGQLYNEQFF
TRBV5-8	.	TRBJ1-4	.	TGTGCCAGCAGCTTCAGTTCTAATGAAAAACTGTTTTTT	CASSFSSNEKLFF
TRBV19	.	TRBJ2-7	TRBD2	TGTGCCAGTAGTATGGGAACTAGCGGGTTCGAGCAGTACTTC	CASSMGTSGFEQYF
TRBV28	.	TRBJ2-6	.	TGTGCCAGCAGTTTACCACTCTCTGGGGCCAACGTCCTGACTTTC	CASSLPLSGANVLTF
TRBV27	.	TRBJ2-5	.	TGTGCCAGCAGTTCCTCCGGCCAGGGAGAGACCCAGTACTTC	CASSSSGQGETQYF
TRBV5-5	.	TRBJ2-1	.	TGTGCCACTTCCGAACGAGCGGATAGCTCCTACAATGAGCAGTTCTTC	CATSERADSSYNEQFF
TRBV6-6	few	TRBJ2-1	TRBD2	TGTGCCAGCAGGAAAAGCGGGAGGGGGGACAATGAGCAGTTCTTC	CASRKSGRGDNEQFF
TRBV27	.	TRBJ1-5	.	TGTGCCAGCACTATGGACAGTGGAGGCAATCAGCCCCAGCATTTT	CASTMDSGGNQPQHF
TRBV6-6	.	TRBJ1-5	.	TGTGCCAGCAGTCCCACAGGGAATCAGCCCCAGCATTTT	CASSPTGNQPQHF
TRBV27	.	TRBJ2-5	TRBD2	TGTGCCAGCAGCCCTAGCGGGAGGGCCCCCGGGCAAGAGACCCAGTACTTC	CASSPSGRAPGQETQYF
TRBV5-4	.	TRBJ2-1	.	TGTGCCAGCAGCTGGGGGACTTACAATGAGCAGTTCTTC	CASSWGTYNEQFF
TRBV18	once	TRBJ2-2	TRBD2	TGTGCCAGCTCACCACAGGGCGGGAGTATCGCCGGGGAGCTGTTTTTT	CASSPQGGSIAGELFF
TRBV30	once	TRBJ2-5	.	TGTGCCTGGAATAGACGACTTAGCGAAGAGACCCAGTACTTC	CAWNRRLSEETQYF
TRBV28	.	TRBJ1-5	TRBD1	TGTGCCAGCAGTTTTGGACAGGAGTATCAGCCCCAGCATTTT	CASSFGQEYQPQHF
TRBV27	few	TRBJ1-3	.	TGTGCCACGAGAGGGAGCTCTGGAAACACCATATATTTT	CATRGSSGNTIYF
TRBV4-1	once	TRBJ2-4	.	TGCGCCAGCAGCCAACTCCCCGCCGTGGGGCTCTCTAGCAAAAACATTCAGTACTTC	CASSQLPAVGLSSKNIQYF
TRBV18	.	TRBJ2-7	.	TGTGCCAGCTCATCGGGTGCAAACTACGAGCAGTACTTC	CASSSGANYEQYF
TRBV6-4	.	TRBJ1-5	.	TGTGCCAGCAGTAGATCCGGGGATGACGATCAGCCCCAGCATTTT	CASSRSGDDDQPQHF
TRBV11-3	.	TRBJ2-2	.	TGTGCCAGCAGCGCGGGGCGTTCCGGGGAGCTGTTTTTT	CASSAGRSGELFF
TRBV13	.	TRBJ1-4	.	TGTGCCAGCAGCTTAGGTCCCACAGGGACAACTAATGAAAAACTGTTTTTT	CASSLGPTGTTNEKLFF
TRBV19	.	TRBJ2-1	.	TGTGCCAGTAGTCCGCGAGGACAGACCTTCTACAATGAGCAGTTCTTC	CASSPRGQTFYNEQFF
TRBV7-2	.	TRBJ1-5	.	TGTGCCAGCAGCTTAGCACTGGGCGATCAGCCCCAGCATTTT	CASSLALGDQPQHF
TRBV7-3	once	TRBJ2-6	TRBD1	TGTGCCAGCAGCTCACCAGGGGGCCCTGGGGCCAACGTCCTGACTTTC	CASSSPGGPGANVLTF
TRBV28	.	TRBJ1-4	.	TGTGCCAGCAGTTTCCACAGGGCATCTAATGAAAAACTGTTTTTT	CASSFHRASNEKLFF
TRBV6-1	.	TRBJ2-1	.	TGTGCCAGCAGTGAAAGCCCCATTGAGCAGTTCTTC	CASSESPIEQFF
TRBV4-1	.	TRBJ2-7	TRBD2	TGCGCCAGCAGCCAAGATGTGAGAAGGAGCGGGAAGGCGTACGAGCAGTACTTC	CASSQDVRRSGKAYEQYF
TRBV10-3	once	TRBJ1-5	.	TGTGCCATCAGCCTTTCAGGGGATAGCAATCAGCCCCAGCATTTT	CAISLSGDSNQPQHF
TRBV18	.	TRBJ2-1	TRBD2	TGTGCCAGCTCACCCCTGGGGAGCGGGGCCTCCTACAATGAGCAGTTCTTC	CASSPLGSGASYNEQFF
TRBV29-1	.	TRBJ2-1	TRBD1	TGCAGCGTCGAGGGACAGGGATACAATGAGCAGTTCTTC	CSVEGQGYNEQFF
TRBV7-2	.	TRBJ2-7	TRBD2	TGTGCCAGCAGCTCACCGGGACTAGCTCTTTCCTACGAGCAGTACTTC	CASSSPGLALSYEQYF
TRBV5-1	.	TRBJ2-7	TRBD2	TGCGCCAGCAGCTTCACCGGGACTAGCGGATACGAGCAGTACTTC	CASSFTGTSGYEQYF
TRBV5-1	.	TRBJ2-5	TRBD2	TGCGCCAGCAGCCAGGGACTAGCGGGAGCGCAAGAGACCCAGTACTTC	CASSQGLAGAQETQYF
TRBV7-2	.	TRBJ2-1	TRBD2	TGTGCCAGCACCGGACTAGCGGGAGGGCGATGGAATGAGCAGTTCTTC	CASTGLAGGRWNEQFF
TRBV5-4	.	TRBJ2-1	TRBD2	TGTGCCAGCAGCTTGGGGCTAGCGGCCAATGAGCAGTTCTTC	CASSLGLAANEQFF